Below, 7 T cell receptor beta chains from the same sample are listed, as sequenced in a study of cytomegalovirus exposure and HLA in healthy donors. 13 Jbeta primers and 60 Vbeta primers were used for the PCR. Sequencing used immunoSEQ multiplex PCR; TCRdb keeps in-frame clones, though not all of them. The data contain 170,000 or so clones, 75% to 85% of them singletons. Sample: PBMCs. These receptors were obtained from a woman aged 30 to 39 in good health and CMV-seropositive.

The gene calls are TRBV27 and TRBJ2-7, with 9 bases that match TRBD1. This CDR3 has 17 residues. Germline loops: CDR1 MNHEY, CDR2 SMNVEV (reference sequence). Unmatched junction bases numbered 15, after V lost 5 bases and J lost 4 bases. The CDR3 region is CASSTDPGGQGLYEQYF. The CDR3 DNA is TGTGCCAGCAGTACCGATCCAGGGGGACAGGGACTTTACGAGCAGTACTTC.

This chain joins TRBV4-3 and TRBJ1-1, with D unresolved. The CDR3 loop spans 18 amino acids. In germline, CDR1 is LGHNA, CDR2 YSLEER. Trimming left V 0 bases short and J 0 bases short, with 17 bases between. The CDR3 loop is CASSQDHIPGSLNTEAFF. The DNA for the CDR3 is TGCGCCAGCAGCCAAGATCACATCCCTGGGAGCCTGAACACTGAAGCTTTCTTT.

A single count supports this clone. The chain is built from TRBV29-1 and TRBJ1-2; 8 positions match TRBD1. V lost 2 bases, J lost 5 bases, and 7 bases stayed unmatched. This CDR3 spans 14 amino acids. CDR1 is SQVTM and CDR2 is ANQGSEA in the germline V gene. CDR3 amino acids: CSVESTGGPYGYTF. In DNA, the CDR3 is TGCAGCGTTGAATCTACAGGGGGGCCTTATGGCTACACCTTC.

V is TRBV10-1 and J is TRBJ2-1; 7 positions agree with TRBD2. Trimming at V came to 8 bases and at J to 1 base, leaving 17 bases not matched to a gene. The CDR3 covers 18 residues. Germline values: CDR1 WNHNN, CDR2 SYGVQD (reference sequence). CDR3 nucleotides: TGCGCCAGCGGGGATGGGCGGGAGTTTTCAATGTCCTACAATGAGCAGTTCTTC. It translates to CASGDGREFSMSYNEQFF.

The chain employs TRBV9 and TRBJ1-3; the D gene is possibly TRBD1 (6 bases). Trimming stripped 2 bases from V and 0 bases from J, with 9 bases between. The germline V gene encodes CDR1 SGDLS and CDR2 YYNGEE. This CDR3 spans 15 amino acids. CDR3 in amino acids: CASSVGQSSGNTIYF. CDR3 DNA sequence: TGTGCCAGCAGCGTTGGACAGAGCTCTGGAAACACCATATATTTT.

The chain combines TRBV27 with TRBJ1-1; no definite D call. The length of the CDR3 is 14 residues. The V end lost 3 bases, the J end lost 1 base, and 9 bases lay between the germline ends. Germline CDR1 and CDR2: MNHEY and SMNVEV (reference sequence). CDR3 in amino acids: CASSFRGRNTEAFF. The DNA of the CDR3 is TGTGCCAGCAGTTTTCGCGGAAGGAACACTGAAGCTTTCTTT.

This clone was detected only once. The chain has TRBV7-9 and TRBJ2-1; 9 bases fit TRBD1. CDR1 is SEHNR, CDR2 FQNEAQ, per germline (reference sequence). The CDR3 is 17 residues long. The junction had 8 bases not matched to a gene; V was cut back by 1 base and J by 4 bases. The CDR3 nucleotides are TGTGCCAGCAGCTTAGTCGGGACAGGGAAGGGGTACAATGAGCAGTTCTTC. Translation gives CASSLVGTGKGYNEQFF.